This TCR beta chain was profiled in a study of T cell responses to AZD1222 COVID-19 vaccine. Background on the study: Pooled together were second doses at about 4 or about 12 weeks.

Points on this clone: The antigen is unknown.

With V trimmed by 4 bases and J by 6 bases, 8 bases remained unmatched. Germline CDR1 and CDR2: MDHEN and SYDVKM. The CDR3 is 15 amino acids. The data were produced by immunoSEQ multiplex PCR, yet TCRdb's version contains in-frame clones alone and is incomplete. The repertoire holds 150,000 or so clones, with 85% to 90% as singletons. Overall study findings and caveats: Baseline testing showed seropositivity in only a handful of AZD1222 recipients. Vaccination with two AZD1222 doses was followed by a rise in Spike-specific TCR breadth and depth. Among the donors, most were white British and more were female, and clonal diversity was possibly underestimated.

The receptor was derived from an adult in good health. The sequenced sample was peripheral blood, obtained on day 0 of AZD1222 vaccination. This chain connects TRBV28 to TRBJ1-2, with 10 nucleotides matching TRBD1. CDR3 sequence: CASSSGQGLLHGYTF. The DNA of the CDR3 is TGTGCCAGCAGTTCGGGACAGGGGTTGTTACATGGCTACACCTTC.